Below are 8 T cell receptor beta chains sequenced from a single sample in a study of T-cell reconstitution after alpha-beta-depleted transplantation in children. TCRbeta library construction was performed incorporating unique molecular identifiers. TCRdb used MiXCR to reprocess the PCR reads, holding one entry per CDR3 protein. The repertoire holds about 830,000 distinct CDR3 sequences, about 15% seen once, with about 5% in the top ten. Sequencing was performed on PBMCs, mostly from graft donor cells, taken 360 days after TCRalphabeta/CD19-depleted stem cell transplant. The receptors originated from a male patient between 10 and 17 years old who had a stem cell transplant for acute lymphoblastic leukemia, so the T cells may come from the graft donor.

This rearrangement joins TRBV27 to TRBJ2-7; D might be TRBD2 (6 bases). With 6 bases removed from V and 2 bases from J, the gap between germline ends came to 14 bases. Per the germline V gene, CDR1 is MNHEY and CDR2 is SMNVEV (reference sequence). The CDR3 consists of 14 residues. The CDR3 region is CASSPDYPTYEQYF. The CDR3 DNA sequence: TGTGCCAGCAGCCCGGACTATCCAACCTACGAGCAGTACTTC.

This clonotype occurred a few times. The V call is TRBV12-3 or TRBV12-4, the J call TRBJ2-7; 9 bases align to TRBD1. Trimming took 7 bases from V and 1 from J; bases not matched to a gene: 8. CDR3 size: 15 residues. CDR3 in DNA: TGTGCCAGCAAGAGGACAGGGGAGAGGTCCTACGAGCAGTACTTC. Residues: CASKRTGERSYEQYF.

V gene TRBV18 combines with J gene TRBJ1-1; 10 bases are shared with TRBD1. Germline V gene sequence: CDR1 KGHSH, CDR2 LQKENI. The trim removed 6 bases at V and 5 bases at J, leaving 6 bases unmatched. The length of the CDR3 is 14 residues. CDR3 DNA sequence: TGTGCCAGCTCTCGACAGGGGGCGCCGACTGAAGCTTTCTTT. It translates to CASSRQGAPTEAFF.

The rearrangement uses TRBV13 and TRBJ2-1, with 7 bases lining up with TRBD2. J lost 12 bases, V lost 6 bases, and 14 bases had no gene match. The CDR3 runs to 14 residues. Germline CDR1 PRHDT, CDR2 FYEKMQ (reference sequence). The CDR3: CASSPTGEGEVQFF. CDR3 coding DNA: TGTGCCAGCAGTCCCACCGGGGAGGGAGAAGTGCAGTTCTTC. Looking up the rest from reference TRBV13 and TRBJ2-1 gives the full variable domain: AAGVIQSPRHLIKEKRETATLKCYPIPRHDTVYWYQQGPGQDPQFLISFYEKMQSDKGSIPDRFSAQQFSDYHSELNMSSLELGDSALYFCASSPTGEGEVQFFGPGTRLTVL.

This clonotype was observed a handful of times. This chain uses TRBV7-9 with TRBJ2-5, with 7 nucleotides matching TRBD2. This CDR3 has 15 amino acids. In germline, CDR1 is SEHNR, CDR2 FQNEAQ (reference sequence). The junction had 13 bases not matched to a gene; V was cut back by 5 bases and J by 7 bases. CDR3 in amino acids: CASSQPGDYSGTQYF. CDR3 DNA sequence: TGTGCCAGCAGCCAACCCGGGGACTATAGTGGGACCCAGTACTTC.

This clonotype was seen a few times. The chain is built from TRBV12-3 or TRBV12-4 and TRBJ2-3; 9 bases match TRBD2. The CDR3 spans 15 residues. After removal of 7 bases from V and 2 bases from J, the junction contained 7 bases not matched to a gene. In nucleotides, the CDR3 is TGTGCCAGCACCCTTAGCGGGAGTCTCACAGATACGCAGTATTTT. Protein: CASTLSGSLTDTQYF.

This clonotype was found many times. The rearrangement uses TRBV27 and TRBJ2-3, with D uncertain. The CDR3 loop spans 14 amino acids. Germline CDR1 MNHEY, CDR2 SMNVEV (reference sequence). The V and J ends lost 5 bases and 1 base respectively, with 10 bases between them. CDR3 residues: CASSRPLRTDTQYF. The CDR3 nucleotides read TGTGCCAGCAGTCGGCCCCTACGCACAGATACGCAGTATTTT.

The chain couples TRBV20-1 to TRBJ2-1; 11 bases map to TRBD2. J was trimmed by 2 bases and V by 2 bases; bases with no gene match: 5. Germline CDR1 reads DFQATT; CDR2 reads SNEGSKA (reference sequence). The CDR3 sequence is 16 residues long. CDR3 region: CSARMRLAGTYNEQFF. The CDR3 DNA is TGCAGTGCTAGAATGCGACTAGCGGGGACCTACAATGAGCAGTTCTTC.